What follows are 11 T cell receptor beta chains derived from one specimen sequenced in a study of blood T cells in healthy people across ages (dated by TCRdb to 2014 to 2015). The library was made by 5' RACE. Sequencing relied on an Illumina HiSeq 2500. A second PCR of about 6 to 11 cycles was performed with a sample-barcoded 5' primer and a J-beta primer mix. Using fastp trimming at Q25 and MiXCR clonotype assembly, TCRdb reanalyzed the public sequencing data and kept in-frame beta chains. Rows with one shared CDR3 protein collapse into an entry with the most common genes and DNA. The sample data list over 600,000 distinct CDR3 sequences, and 20% to 25% of these were observed just once. The ten biggest clones cover around 3.4% of the sample. Sequencing was done on a sample of blood. All receptors come from a man aged 65 to 79 in good health.

This clonotype occurred a few times. The chain employs TRBV7-8 and TRBJ2-5, with TRBD2 identical over 10 bases. Judging by the DNA end, TRBJ2-7 fits better; the J call may be wrong. This CDR3 is 15 amino acids long. Germline CDR1 reads SGHVS; CDR2 reads FQNEAQ. CDR3 in DNA: TGTGCCAGCAGCAACCTCCTAGCGGGAGAACTCGAGCAGTACTTC. This gives the protein CASSNLLAGELEQYF.

V is TRBV28 and J is TRBJ2-5, with TRBD2 matching over 8 bases. Near its end, the DNA agrees better with TRBJ2-7, so the J call may be wrong. CDR3 size: 14 residues. CDR1 is MDHEN and CDR2 is SYDVKM in the germline V gene. This CDR3 is CASRLAGTLYEQYF. The CDR3 DNA sequence: TGTGCCAGCAGATTAGCGGGAACGCTTTACGAGCAGTACTTC.

This clonotype has only a few counts. The chain joins TRBV28 to TRBJ1-5; D perhaps matches TRBD1 (6 bases). The CDR3 loop spans 15 amino acids. Germline V gives CDR1 MDHEN, CDR2 SYDVKM. Trimming pared 5 bases from V and 5 bases from J, leaving 16 bases between. The CDR3 protein is CASSPRRGAHQPQHF. CDR3 nucleotide sequence: TGTGCCAGCAGTCCCCGGAGGGGGGCCCATCAGCCCCAGCATTTT.

The chain carries TRBV20-1 and TRBJ2-5; TRBD2 agrees at 11 bases. The CDR3 runs 14 residues. CDR1 and CDR2 (germline): DFQATT, SNEGSKA (reference sequence). With 6 bases clipped from V and 3 bases from J, the junction kept 6 bases outside the gene matches. The CDR3 nucleotides read TGCAGTGCCTACCTACTAGCGGGAGAAGAGACCCAGTACTTC. The encoded protein is CSAYLLAGEETQYF.

This clonotype occurred a few times. The chain links TRBV18 to TRBJ2-4; weak D call: TRBD2 (5 bases). In germline, CDR1 is KGHSH, CDR2 LQKENI. V lost 2 bases and J 9 bases, leaving 8 bases between the germline ends. The length of the CDR3 is 12 residues. The chain's CDR3 is CASSPGEGIQYF. Here the CDR3 DNA reads TGTGCCAGCTCACCAGGAGAGGGCATTCAGTACTTC.

The chain carries TRBV20-1 and TRBJ1-5; D remains ambiguous. CDR3 length equals 15 residues. The ends were cut back, 6 bases at V and 0 bases at J, with 15 bases in the middle. Germline V lookup: CDR1 DFQATT, CDR2 SNEGSKA (reference sequence). The chain's CDR3 is CSAVREGHSNQPQHF. Written as DNA, the CDR3 is TGCAGTGCCGTGAGGGAGGGCCATAGCAATCAGCCCCAGCATTTT.

The chain joins TRBV14 to TRBJ2-5; 9 nucleotides match TRBD2. This CDR3 is built from 16 residues. Germline CDR1 and CDR2: SGHDN and FVKESK. Losses at the gene ends were 0 bases for V and 4 bases for J; bases not matched to a gene: 6. In DNA, the CDR3 is TGTGCCAGCAGCCAAGAACTTAGCGGGAGAGGAGAGACCCAGTACTTC. Translated: CASSQELSGRGETQYF.

This clonotype was detected a few times. The chain carries TRBV7-6 and TRBJ2-3; possibly TRBD2 for D (5 bases). Germline-derived CDR1 and CDR2 are SGHVS and FNYEAQ. Trimming removed 4 bases from V and 0 bases from J, with 11 bases in between. This CDR3 comprises 15 residues. For the CDR3, the DNA is TGTGCCAGCAGCTCCGGTGACTACAGCACAGATACGCAGTATTTT. Its protein is CASSSGDYSTDTQYF.

This clonotype occurred many times. V usage is TRBV5-4 and J usage is TRBJ2-3; 9 bases map to TRBD2. Looked up from germline, CDR1 is SGHNT and CDR2 is YYREEE (reference sequence). The ends lost 5 bases at V and 2 bases at J; junction bases unmatched: 12. The CDR3 contains 17 residues. CDR3 region: CASSRAGGGVFTDTQYF. The CDR3 region has the DNA TGTGCCAGCAGTCGGGCAGGCGGGGGGGTCTTCACAGATACGCAGTATTTT. Full variable domain (missing parts from reference TRBV5-4 and TRBJ2-3): ETGVTQSPTHLIKTRGQQVTLRCSSQSGHNTVSWYQQALGQGPQFIFQYYREEENGRGNFPPRFSGLQFPNYSSELNVNALELDDSALYLCASSRAGGGVFTDTQYFGPGTRLTVL.

V and J are TRBV5-1 and TRBJ2-5; 7 positions agree with TRBD1. J was trimmed by 2 bases and V by 2 bases; bases with no gene match: 9. CDR1 is SGHRS and CDR2 is YFSETQ in the germline V gene. CDR3 length: 16 residues. CDR3 protein: CASSFGQTGKQETQYF. The CDR3 nucleotides read TGCGCCAGCAGCTTTGGTCAGACAGGGAAACAAGAGACCCAGTACTTC.

This clonotype was found a few times. The chain is built from TRBV11-2 and TRBJ2-7, with 8 nucleotides matching TRBD2. The CDR3 is made up of 13 amino acids. V was clipped by 7 bases and J by 3 bases; unmatched bases: 5. Germline CDR1 is SGHAT and CDR2 is FQNNGV. CDR3 amino acids: CASNAGTSYEQYF. CDR3 DNA: TGTGCCAGCAACGCCGGGACTAGCTACGAGCAGTACTTC.